This TCR beta chain was captured by sequencing in a study of blood T cell repertoires in COVID-19. Study-level background: The origin of the acute and convalescent COVID-19 samples was the United States, Italy and Spain.

The junction had 4 bases not matched to a gene; V was cut back by 2 bases and J by 2 bases. The CDR3 has 14 residues. The germline V gene encodes CDR1 GTSNPN and CDR2 SVGIG (reference sequence). A remark on this clone: The sample contains more than one DNA sequence encoding this CDR3.

Profiled with immunoSEQ multiplex PCR; TCRdb holds only in-frame clones, not every one. The sample holds 300,000 to 400,000 clones, around 83% seen once. The chain recombines TRBV30 with TRBJ2-3, with 7 bases aligning to TRBD2. This TCR was recovered from a man aged 25-45 years with active or convalescent COVID-19. Sequencing was carried out using peripheral blood. CDR3 DNA: TGTGCCTGGAGTCGGGGACTATCCACAGATACGCAGTATTTT. Its protein is CAWSRGLSTDTQYF.